The clone carrying this T cell receptor beta chain was recorded a few times. V lost 1 base, J lost 8 bases, and 11 bases lay in between. From germline, CDR1 is LGHNA and CDR2 YNFKEQ. The CDR3 contains 13 residues. MiXCR, run by TCRdb on the RT-PCR reads, gives a single entry per CDR3 protein. In the table there are about 540,000 distinct CDR3 sequences, around a quarter of which are singletons. The data were obtained in a study of response to subunit inactivated influenza vaccine. Separately, the same data were catalogued under a study of T cells expressing NK-cell markers. That study reports: TCR beta cDNA was generated via 5'RACE template switching incorporating UMIs. Sorted T-cell subsets CD3+CD56+NKG2C+, CD3+CD56+NKG2C- and CD3+CD56-NKG2C+ were TCR beta-sequenced. The CD3+CD56-NKG2C+ fraction was also led by these clonotypes in a few donors.

The TCR sequence derives from a man aged 50 to 60 who received an inactivated influenza vaccine. The sample in question was CD4+ T cells sorted from PBMCs, obtained roughly 12 days after vaccination. The gene calls are TRBV4-2 and TRBJ1-1; unclear D gene. CDR3 coding DNA: TGTGCCAGCAGCCAAGCCCCAGGAGAGGAAGCTTTCTTT. As protein: CASSQAPGEEAFF.